The next 22 T cell receptor beta chains were all read from a single sample in a study of T cell responses to AZD1222 COVID-19 vaccine. Sequenced by immunoSEQ multiplex PCR; TCRdb stores in-frame clones only, minus some. In the table there are 160,000 or so clones, less than 90% of which are singletons. The input for sequencing was peripheral blood, taken on day 0 of AZD1222 vaccination. These TCRs come from an adult in good health.

The chain uses TRBV10-3 and TRBJ1-6; no reliable D call. The CDR3 length is 13 residues. The ends were cut back, 3 bases at V and 8 bases at J, with 8 bases in the middle. The germline V gene encodes CDR1 ENHRY and CDR2 SYGVKD. Here the CDR3 reads CAISDGQDSPLHF. As DNA, the CDR3 is TGTGCCATCAGTGACGGGCAGGATTCACCCCTCCACTTT.

V and J are TRBV30 and TRBJ2-3, with no clear D. The CDR3 totals 15 residues. Germline CDR1 is GTSNPN and CDR2 is SVGIG (reference sequence). V lost 0 bases, J lost 2 bases, and 12 bases lay in between. The CDR3 protein is CAWSVGARITDTQYF. CDR3 nucleotide sequence: TGTGCCTGGAGTGTAGGTGCCAGGATCACAGATACGCAGTATTTT.

The table lists this clone with a count of one. V usage is TRBV15 and J usage is TRBJ1-2; D unresolved. The germline CDR1 and CDR2 sequences are LNHNV and YYDKDF (reference sequence). V lost 5 bases and J lost 5, with 12 bases in between. CDR3 length equals 13 residues. CDR3 coding DNA: TGTGCCACCAGCGGCGGAACCTTATATGGCTACACCTTC. Translating it yields CATSGGTLYGYTF.

A few counts support this clone. For the CDR3, the DNA is TGTGCCAGCAGCCTTCGACTAGCGGTATTGACTACTAGAGAGACCCAGTACTTC. This encodes CASSLRLAVLTTRETQYF. The chain employs TRBV5-5 and TRBJ2-5; TRBD2 aligns across 9 bases. CDR3 length: 18 amino acids. With 4 bases clipped from V and 4 bases from J, the junction kept 17 bases outside the gene matches. Germline V CDR1 and CDR2: SGHKS, YYEKEE (reference sequence).

The V gene is TRBV5-1, the J gene TRBJ1-1; TRBD1 aligns across 7 bases. J lost 1 base, V lost 0 bases, and 6 bases had no gene match. Germline values: CDR1 SGHRS, CDR2 YFSETQ. The CDR3 has 16 amino acids. DNA of the CDR3: TGCGCCAGCAGCTTGGGTGGACAGGCCCCGAACACTGAAGCTTTCTTT. It specifies CASSLGGQAPNTEAFF.

The genes are TRBV6-2 or TRBV6-3 and TRBJ2-7, with D possibly matching TRBD2 (6 bases). This CDR3 comprises 18 residues. Looked up from germline, CDR1 is MNHEY and CDR2 is SVGEGT. V was pared by 5 bases and J by 4 bases, with 27 bases between. CDR3 amino acids: CASSHLRERGLGAYEQYF. In DNA, the CDR3 is TGTGCCAGCAGTCACCTACGGGAGCGTGGACTTGGGGCATACGAGCAGTACTTC.

Notes on this clone: Other DNA sequences from this sample encode an identical CDR3 as well. The chain carries TRBV6-5 and TRBJ1-1; D gene ambiguous. CDR1 is MNHEY, CDR2 SVGAGI, per germline. V lost 2 bases and J 4 bases, leaving 8 bases between the germline ends. CDR3 length: 13 residues. The CDR3, as DNA: TGTGCCAGCAGTTACGACGGAGTCACTGAAGCTTTCTTT. Translation gives CASSYDGVTEAFF.

The chain carries TRBV7-3 and TRBJ2-6; possibly TRBD1 for D (5 bases). CDR3 length: 16 residues. The V end was cut by 3 bases, the J end by 0 bases, with 9 bases between. The germline V gene encodes CDR1 SGHTA and CDR2 FQGTGA. The CDR3 region has the DNA TGTGCCAGCAGCTTGGGGCAGAACTCTGGGGCCAACGTCCTGACTTTC. This codes for CASSLGQNSGANVLTF.

CDR3 nucleotides: TGTGCCAGCAGCCAAGATTACAGCGGTTCACCCCTCCACTTT. Its protein is CASSQDYSGSPLHF. The chain recombines TRBV3-1 (or the pseudogene TRBV3-2) with TRBJ1-6; D remains unclear. CDR1 is LGHDT and CDR2 is YNNKEL in the germline V gene (reference sequence). The CDR3 extends over 14 amino acids. The ends were cut back, 0 bases at V and 9 bases at J, with 9 bases in the middle.

This clone was seen once. V usage is TRBV19 and J usage is TRBJ2-5, with 10 bases aligning to TRBD1. CDR1 and CDR2 (germline): LNHDA, SQIVND (reference sequence). This CDR3 has 15 amino acids. V lost 5 bases and J lost 4; bases outside the gene matches: 7. DNA of the CDR3: TGTGCCAGTAGTCCCCCCCGGGACAGGGGAGAGACCCAGTACTTC. It specifies CASSPPRDRGETQYF.

The genes are TRBV2 and TRBJ1-2; tentatively, D is TRBD1 (6 bases). Germline assignment: CDR1 SNHLY and CDR2 FYNNEI. With 3 bases removed from V and 7 bases from J, the gap between germline ends came to 15 bases. This CDR3 contains 14 residues. CDR3 protein: CASSDRQGIGGYTF. The CDR3 nucleotides read TGTGCCAGCAGTGATCGGCAGGGGATTGGTGGCTACACCTTC.

This chain's CDR3 is CAWSVRQGAREQYF. The CDR3 DNA follows: TGTGCCTGGAGTGTCAGACAGGGGGCTCGGGAGCAGTACTTC. The V call is TRBV30, the J call TRBJ2-7; TRBD1 matches at 10 bases. The ends lost 0 bases at V and 7 bases at J; junction bases unmatched: 6. CDR1 is GTSNPN, CDR2 SVGIG, per germline (reference sequence). This CDR3 contains 14 residues. The full variable domain, completed using reference TRBV30 and TRBJ2-7, is SQTIHQWPATLVQPVGSPLSLECTVEGTSNPNLYWYRQAAGRGLQLLFYSVGIGQISSEVPQNLSASRPQDRQFILSSKKLLLSDSGFYLCAWSVRQGAREQYFGPGTRLTVT.

Here the CDR3 DNA reads TGTGCCAGCAGTGACAGACTGAACACTGAAGCTTTCTTT. It yields the protein CASSDRLNTEAFF. V usage is TRBV2 and J usage is TRBJ1-1; D is unresolved. Between the trimmed V and J ends, which lost 3 bases and 0 bases, there was a span of 5 bases. Per germline, CDR1 SNHLY and CDR2 FYNNEI. The CDR3 sequence is 13 residues long.

The genes are TRBV18 and TRBJ1-1; maybe TRBD1 (5 bases). Trimming left V 8 bases short and J 1 base short, with 17 bases between. CDR1 and CDR2 from the germline V gene are KGHSH and LQKENI. The CDR3 totals 15 residues. The CDR3 region is CASKGSGTGNTEAFF. CDR3 DNA sequence: TGTGCCAGCAAGGGTTCCGGGACGGGGAACACTGAAGCTTTCTTT.

The chain links TRBV6-5 to TRBJ2-7, with TRBD1 matching over 8 bases. CDR3 length equals 15 residues. CDR1 is MNHEY and CDR2 is SVGAGI in the germline V gene. The V segment lost 10 bases and the J segment 0 bases; nucleotides outside the gene matches: 11. The CDR3 protein is CATMPPGTGSYEQYF. The CDR3 coding sequence is TGTGCCACCATGCCCCCCGGGACAGGCTCCTACGAGCAGTACTTC.

J is TRBJ2-7 and V is TRBV7-2; TRBD1 matches 7 bases. The CDR3 is 16 amino acids. The germline gives CDR1 SGHTA, CDR2 FQGNSA. Trimming cost V 4 bases and J 4 bases; bases outside gene matches: 13. The chain's CDR3 is CASSSWDSPLLYEQYV. CDR3 in DNA: TGTGCCAGCAGCTCCTGGGACAGTCCTCTCCTGTACGAGCAGTACGTC.

This chain links TRBV7-2 with TRBJ2-3, with 12 bases fitting TRBD1. The CDR3 is made up of 15 amino acids. In germline, CDR1 is SGHTA, CDR2 FQGNSA. V shed 5 bases, J shed 6 bases, and the junction held 6 bases outside the gene matches. The CDR3 loop reads CASSKGQGAGDTQYF. As DNA, the CDR3 is TGTGCCAGCAGCAAGGGACAGGGGGCCGGTGATACGCAGTATTTT.

V is TRBV6-5 and J is TRBJ2-1, with no clear D. CDR3 length equals 12 residues. Per germline, CDR1 MNHEY and CDR2 SVGAGI. The V and J ends lost 10 bases and 4 bases respectively, with 11 bases between them. The CDR3 bases are TGTGCCACCCAGACATTTTACAATGAGCAGTTCTTC. Amino acids: CATQTFYNEQFF.

The chain is built from TRBV7-9 and TRBJ1-2; a weak D match, TRBD1 (5 bases). The germline V gene encodes CDR1 SEHNR and CDR2 FQNEAQ (reference sequence). The ends were cut back, 4 bases at V and 4 bases at J, with 16 bases in the middle. There are 15 residues in the CDR3. The CDR3 bases are TGTGCCAGCAGCTCCGGGACCCTCCTGGGCTATGGCTACACCTTC. Its protein product is CASSSGTLLGYGYTF. The whole variable domain, remainder taken from reference TRBV7-9 and TRBJ1-2, is DTGVSQNPRHKITKRGQNVTFRCDPISEHNRLYWYRQTLGQGPEFLTYFQNEAQLEKSRLLSDRFSAERPKGSFSTLEIQRTEQGDSAMYLCASSSGTLLGYGYTFGSGTRLTVV.

V gene TRBV5-1 combines with J gene TRBJ1-6, with TRBD1 identical over 8 bases. Germline CDR1 reads SGHRS; CDR2 reads YFSETQ. There are 15 residues in the CDR3. The V segment lost 3 bases and the J segment 7 bases; nucleotides outside the gene matches: 6. CDR3 nucleotide sequence: TGCGCCAGCAGCTGGACAGGGCTGGAAAATTCACCCCTCCACTTT. It codes for CASSWTGLENSPLHF. Drawing the rest from reference TRBV5-1 and TRBJ1-6, the complete variable domain is KAGVTQTPRYLIKTRGQQVTLSCSPISGHRSVSWYQQTPGQGLQFLFEYFSETQRNKGNFPGRFSGRQFSNSRSEMNVSTLELGDSALYLCASSWTGLENSPLHFGNGTRLTVT.

The chain uses TRBV7-9 and TRBJ1-2; the D gene is possibly TRBD1 (6 bases). The ends were cut back, 4 bases at V and 0 bases at J, with 12 bases in the middle. This CDR3 is 15 amino acids long. Germline loops: CDR1 SEHNR, CDR2 FQNEAQ (reference sequence). The CDR3 sequence is CASSSYRESNYGYTF. The CDR3, as DNA: TGTGCCAGCAGCTCTTACAGGGAATCTAACTATGGCTACACCTTC.

Worth noting for this clone: Within the sample, other DNA sequences also encode this same CDR3. This chain uses TRBV9 with TRBJ1-1; 8 nucleotides align to TRBD1. Trimming cost V 0 bases and J 2 bases; bases outside gene matches: 3. CDR1 and CDR2 from the germline V gene are SGDLS and YYNGEE. CDR3 length equals 15 residues. CDR3 nucleotides: TGTGCCAGCAGCGTAGTTACAGGGGGAAACACTGAAGCTTTCTTT. Translating it yields CASSVVTGGNTEAFF.